The 2 T cell receptor beta chains presented below share a single source sample, sequenced in a study of breast tumors, draining lymph nodes, adjacent tissues. Samples came from axillary lymph nodes draining the breast cancer. One entry per CDR3 protein results from TCRdb running MiXCR on the multiplex PCR reads. Of around 100,000 distinct CDR3 sequences listed, 21% are singletons. Sequencing was performed on axillary lymph node tissue. The receptors shown here come from a female donor with breast cancer. Some clones in this sample may be carry-over from other donors' samples.

This clonotype was found once. The chain uses TRBV20-1 and TRBJ1-1, with TRBD1 matching over 9 bases. Germline-derived CDR1 and CDR2 are DFQATT and SNEGSKA (reference sequence). This CDR3 comprises 15 residues. The ends lost 0 bases at V and 5 bases at J; junction bases unmatched: 7. In DNA form, the CDR3 reads TGCAGTGCTAGAGAACAGGGGGCTTTCGGTACTGAAGCTTTCTTT. Protein sequence: CSAREQGAFGTEAFF.

The chain uses TRBV6-5 and TRBJ2-2; D uncertain. CDR1 is MNHEY, CDR2 SVGAGI, per germline. This CDR3 contains 11 residues. Trimming removed 5 bases from V and 7 bases from J, with 5 bases in between. The CDR3 DNA sequence: TGTGCCAGCAGTCGTCGCGGGGAGCTGTTTTTT. Protein sequence: CASSRRGELFF.